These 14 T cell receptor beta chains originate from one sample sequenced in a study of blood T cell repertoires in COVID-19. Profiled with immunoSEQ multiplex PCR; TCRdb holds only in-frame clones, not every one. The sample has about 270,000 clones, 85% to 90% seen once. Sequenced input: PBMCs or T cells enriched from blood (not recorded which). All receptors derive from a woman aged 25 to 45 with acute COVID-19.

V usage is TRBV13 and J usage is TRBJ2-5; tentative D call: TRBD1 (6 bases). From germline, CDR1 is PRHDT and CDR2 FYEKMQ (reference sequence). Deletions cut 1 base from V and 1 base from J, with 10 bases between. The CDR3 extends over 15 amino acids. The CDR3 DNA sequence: TGTGCCAGCAGCTTAGCCGGACAGTCCCAAGAGACCCAGTACTTC. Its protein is CASSLAGQSQETQYF.

The chain's CDR3 is CASTWDRNYEQYF. The CDR3 DNA is TGTGCCAGCACCTGGGACAGGAATTACGAGCAGTACTTC. The chain is built from TRBV6-6 and TRBJ2-7, with 8 bases lining up with TRBD1. Germline-derived CDR1 and CDR2 are MNHNY and SVGAGI (reference sequence). The V segment lost 7 bases and the J segment 4 bases; nucleotides outside the gene matches: 6. CDR3 size: 13 residues.

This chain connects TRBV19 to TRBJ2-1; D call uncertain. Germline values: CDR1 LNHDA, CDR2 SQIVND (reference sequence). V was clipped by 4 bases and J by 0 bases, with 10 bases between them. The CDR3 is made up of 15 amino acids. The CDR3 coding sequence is TGTGCCAGTAGTACAACCGGTTACTCCTACAATGAGCAGTTCTTC. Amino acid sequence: CASSTTGYSYNEQFF.

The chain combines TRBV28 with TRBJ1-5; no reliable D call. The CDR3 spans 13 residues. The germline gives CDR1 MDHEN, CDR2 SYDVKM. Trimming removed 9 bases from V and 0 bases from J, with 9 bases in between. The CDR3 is CASEQPSNQPQHF. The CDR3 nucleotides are TGTGCCAGTGAGCAACCTAGCAATCAGCCCCAGCATTTT.

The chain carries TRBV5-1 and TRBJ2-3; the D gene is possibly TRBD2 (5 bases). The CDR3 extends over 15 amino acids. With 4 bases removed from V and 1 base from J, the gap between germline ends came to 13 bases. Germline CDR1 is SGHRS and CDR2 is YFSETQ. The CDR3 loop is CASSPFRDGTDTQYF. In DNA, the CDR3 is TGCGCCAGCAGCCCCTTCCGGGATGGCACAGATACGCAGTATTTT.

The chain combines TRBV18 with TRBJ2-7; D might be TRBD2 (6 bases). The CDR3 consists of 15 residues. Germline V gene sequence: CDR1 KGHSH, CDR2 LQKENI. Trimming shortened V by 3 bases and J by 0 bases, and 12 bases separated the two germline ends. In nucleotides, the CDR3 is TGTGCCAGCTCACCCTACGGGAGCCTCTCCTACGAGCAGTACTTC. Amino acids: CASSPYGSLSYEQYF.

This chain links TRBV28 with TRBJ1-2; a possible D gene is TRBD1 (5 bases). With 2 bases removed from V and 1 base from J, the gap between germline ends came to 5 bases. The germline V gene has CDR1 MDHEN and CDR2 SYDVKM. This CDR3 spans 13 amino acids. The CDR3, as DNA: TGTGCCAGCAGTTTACAGGGTAACTATGGCTACACCTTC. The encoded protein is CASSLQGNYGYTF.

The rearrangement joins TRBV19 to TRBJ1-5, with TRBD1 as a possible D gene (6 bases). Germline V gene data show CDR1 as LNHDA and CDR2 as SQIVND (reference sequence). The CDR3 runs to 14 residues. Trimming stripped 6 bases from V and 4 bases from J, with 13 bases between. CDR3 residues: CASRQKGENQPQHF. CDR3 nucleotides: TGTGCCAGTAGACAGAAGGGGGAAAATCAGCCCCAGCATTTT.

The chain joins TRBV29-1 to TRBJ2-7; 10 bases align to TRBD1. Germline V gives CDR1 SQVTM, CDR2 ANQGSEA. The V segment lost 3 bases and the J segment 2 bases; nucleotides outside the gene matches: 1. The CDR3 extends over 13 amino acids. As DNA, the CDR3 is TGCAGCGTTGAGGGACAGGGGACCTACGAGCAGTACTTC. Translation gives CSVEGQGTYEQYF.

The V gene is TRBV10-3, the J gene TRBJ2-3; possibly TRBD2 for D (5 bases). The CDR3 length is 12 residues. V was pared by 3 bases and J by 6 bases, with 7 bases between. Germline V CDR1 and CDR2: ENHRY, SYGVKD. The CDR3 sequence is CAISDREDTQYF. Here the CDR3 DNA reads TGTGCCATCAGTGATAGGGAGGATACGCAGTATTTT.

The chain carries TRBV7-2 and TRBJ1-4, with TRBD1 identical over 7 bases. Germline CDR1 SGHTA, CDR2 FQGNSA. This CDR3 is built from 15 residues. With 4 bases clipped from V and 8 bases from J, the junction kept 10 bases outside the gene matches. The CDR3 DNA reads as TGTGCCAGCAGCTGGACCGGGACAGCCGCGGAAAAACTGTTTTTT. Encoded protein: CASSWTGTAAEKLFF.

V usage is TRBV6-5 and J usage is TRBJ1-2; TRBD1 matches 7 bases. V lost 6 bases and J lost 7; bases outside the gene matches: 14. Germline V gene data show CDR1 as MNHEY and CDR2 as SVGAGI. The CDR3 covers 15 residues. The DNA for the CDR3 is TGTGCCAGCAGCCCCGACAGGGTTCGGGCTCGTGGCTACACCTTC. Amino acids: CASSPDRVRARGYTF.

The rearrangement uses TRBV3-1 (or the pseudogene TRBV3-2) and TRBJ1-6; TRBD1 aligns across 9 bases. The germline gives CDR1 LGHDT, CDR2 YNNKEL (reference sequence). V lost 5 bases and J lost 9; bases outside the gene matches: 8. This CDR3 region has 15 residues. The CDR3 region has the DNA TGTGCCAGCAGCGAGGGGACAGGGAGCGCTTCACCCCTCCACTTT. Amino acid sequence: CASSEGTGSASPLHF.

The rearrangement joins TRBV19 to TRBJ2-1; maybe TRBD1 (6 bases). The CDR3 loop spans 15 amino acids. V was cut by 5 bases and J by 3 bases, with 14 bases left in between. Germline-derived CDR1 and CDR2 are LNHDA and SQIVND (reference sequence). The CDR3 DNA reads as TGTGCCAGTAGTGCGAATACAGGGTACTACAATGAGCAGTTCTTC. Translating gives CASSANTGYYNEQFF.